Listed here are 18 T cell receptor beta chains from one sample, sequenced in a study of blood T cell repertoires in COVID-19 (dated by TCRdb to the early 2020s). Preparation of the library involved the immunoSEQ multiplex PCR assay. Entries here come from immuneACCESS through TCRdb and include only in-frame sequences with V and J called. Some clones fail to appear in such tables; in the studies checked, an unresolved V gene covers under half of the shortfall, and the cause of the remainder is unknown. This sample gives 40,000 to 55,000 clones in total; 65% to 85% of them show up just once. The ten largest make up approximately 2.5% of the sample. The sequencing sample was made of peripheral blood. Receptors were obtained from a man aged 45 to 65 with acute or convalescent COVID-19.

The chain is built from TRBV19 and TRBJ2-3; 14 positions agree with TRBD2. J gave up 6 bases and V 6 bases, and 8 bases lay outside the gene matches. This CDR3 region has 16 residues. Germline V gives CDR1 LNHDA, CDR2 SQIVND (reference sequence). CDR3 bases: TGTGCCAGTAGGAAGACTAGCGGGAGGGCCGGGGATACGCAGTATTTT. Amino acids: CASRKTSGRAGDTQYF.

The V gene is TRBV19, the J gene TRBJ1-2; TRBD1 is a possible D gene (5 bases). Germline CDR1 is LNHDA and CDR2 is SQIVND (reference sequence). The CDR3 spans 15 residues. V was trimmed by 3 bases and J by 5 bases, leaving 16 bases between them. CDR3 nucleotides: TGTGCCAGTAGTATCGGAATGGCAGGGAATTATGGCTACACCTTC. It yields the protein CASSIGMAGNYGYTF.

The chain is built from TRBV15 and TRBJ1-3, with D unresolved. CDR1 and CDR2 from the germline V gene are LNHNV and YYDKDF (reference sequence). This CDR3 has 14 amino acids. Trimming pared 1 base from V and 4 bases from J, leaving 8 bases between. The CDR3 is CATSRGVAGNTIYF. Written as DNA, the CDR3 is TGTGCCACCAGCAGAGGGGTAGCGGGAAACACCATATATTTT.

The chain combines TRBV28 with TRBJ2-1; possible D gene TRBD2, 6 bases. V shed 3 bases and J shed 5 bases, with 11 bases lying between them. Germline lookup yields CDR1 MDHEN and CDR2 SYDVKM. CDR3 length: 14 amino acids. Written as DNA, the CDR3 is TGTGCCAGCAGTTTCCGGGAGAGTCACAATGAGCAGTTCTTC. This gives the protein CASSFRESHNEQFF.

This clone was seen a few times. This sequence joins TRBV10-2 and TRBJ1-1; D may be TRBD1 (5 bases). V lost 2 bases, J lost 11 bases, and 12 bases lay in between. Per the germline V gene, CDR1 is WSHSY and CDR2 is SAAADI. CDR3 length: 12 amino acids. The CDR3 bases are TGCGCCAGCAGTGAGGGGGCCAACGACGCTTTCTTT. Its translation is CASSEGANDAFF.

V gene TRBV7-9 combines with J gene TRBJ2-7, with D perhaps TRBD1 (6 bases). The CDR3 has 15 amino acids. The ends were cut back, 0 bases at V and 6 bases at J, with 15 bases in the middle. CDR1 is SEHNR, CDR2 FQNEAQ, per germline (reference sequence). In DNA form, the CDR3 reads TGTGCCAGCAGCTTAGCGGGGGCAGGGGCCGGCGAGCAGTACTTC. Translation gives CASSLAGAGAGEQYF.

This chain joins TRBV19 and TRBJ2-3, with 12 nucleotides matching TRBD2. CDR1 and CDR2 (germline): LNHDA, SQIVND (reference sequence). V trimming: 5 bases; J trimming: 5 bases; junction bases outside the gene matches: 5. This CDR3 has 15 residues. The CDR3 loop reads CASSASGGALDTQYF. The CDR3 DNA reads as TGTGCCAGTAGTGCTAGCGGGGGGGCCCTAGATACGCAGTATTTT.

The rearrangement links TRBV7-9 to TRBJ1-1; tentatively, D is TRBD1 (6 bases). The germline V gene has CDR1 SEHNR and CDR2 FQNEAQ (reference sequence). The germline V and J ends were trimmed by 5 bases and 5 bases, with 9 bases remaining between them. The CDR3 is made up of 12 amino acids. CDR3 residues: CASSPDRTEAFF. CDR3 in DNA: TGTGCCAGCAGCCCAGACAGGACTGAAGCTTTCTTT.

The chain couples TRBV19 to TRBJ2-1, with 7 bases aligning to TRBD2. The CDR3 loop spans 15 amino acids. Trimming removed 7 bases from V and 3 bases from J; junction bases left unmatched: 9. From germline, CDR1 is LNHDA and CDR2 SQIVND (reference sequence). The CDR3 region is CASTRGEGSYNEQFF. CDR3 nucleotide sequence: TGTGCCAGTACCCGAGGGGAGGGAAGCTACAATGAGCAGTTCTTC. Supplemented by reference TRBV19 and TRBJ2-1, the full variable domain reads DGGITQSPKYLFRKEGQNVTLSCEQNLNHDAMYWYRQDPGQGLRLIYYSQIVNDFQKGDIAEGYSVSREKKESFPLTVTSAQKNPTAFYLCASTRGEGSYNEQFFGPGTRLTVL.

The chain joins TRBV4-1 to TRBJ2-1, with TRBD2 identical over 11 bases. With 0 bases clipped from V and 8 bases from J, the junction kept 15 bases outside the gene matches. Germline V gene lookup returns CDR1 MGHRA and CDR2 YSYEKL. This CDR3 is 19 amino acids long. CDR3 in amino acids: CASSQDWGASGRFLDEQFF. CDR3 DNA: TGCGCCAGCAGCCAAGATTGGGGGGCTAGCGGGAGGTTTCTGGATGAGCAGTTCTTC.

The chain links TRBV5-1 to TRBJ1-4; 7 bases agree with TRBD1. With V trimmed by 4 bases and J by 4 bases, 13 bases remained unmatched. The CDR3 consists of 17 residues. The germline CDR1 and CDR2 sequences are SGHRS and YFSETQ. The CDR3 nucleotides are TGCGCCAGCAGCAGGGACAGTCTAAGGGGACTTAATGAAAAACTGTTTTTT. This sequence encodes CASSRDSLRGLNEKLFF. The full variable domain, rest sourced from reference TRBV5-1 and TRBJ1-4, is KAGVTQTPRYLIKTRGQQVTLSCSPISGHRSVSWYQQTPGQGLQFLFEYFSETQRNKGNFPGRFSGRQFSNSRSEMNVSTLELGDSALYLCASSRDSLRGLNEKLFFGSGTQLSVL.

This sequence joins TRBV6-5 and TRBJ1-1; tentative D call: TRBD1 (6 bases). V was clipped by 2 bases and J by 6 bases, with 7 bases between them. Germline V CDR1 and CDR2: MNHEY, SVGAGI. The CDR3 extends over 12 amino acids. CDR3 nucleotides: TGTGCCAGCAGTTACGAGGGGGCTGAAGCTTTCTTT. Translated: CASSYEGAEAFF.

This clone was detected only once. This chain connects TRBV5-4 to TRBJ2-1, with 9 nucleotides matching TRBD2. From germline, CDR1 is SGHNT and CDR2 YYREEE (reference sequence). The CDR3 sequence is 16 residues long. V was clipped by 7 bases and J by 4 bases; unmatched bases: 12. The CDR3 region is CASLEGSGGEYNEQFF. CDR3 sequence (DNA): TGTGCCAGCTTAGAGGGTAGCGGGGGAGAATACAATGAGCAGTTCTTC.

This chain joins TRBV7-9 and TRBJ2-7; D may be TRBD2 (6 bases). From germline, CDR1 is SEHNR and CDR2 FQNEAQ (reference sequence). V lost 6 bases, J lost 5 bases, and 17 bases lay in between. CDR3 length equals 14 residues. CDR3 loop: CASRGRTGRDEQYF. The CDR3 nucleotides read TGTGCCAGCAGAGGGAGGACTGGACGAGACGAGCAGTACTTC.

The J gene is TRBJ2-7, the V gene TRBV4-1; TRBD1 might be the D (5 bases). Germline assignment: CDR1 MGHRA and CDR2 YSYEKL. This CDR3 has 17 residues. The V gene lost 0 bases and the J gene lost 3 bases, with 18 bases spanning the gap. The CDR3 sequence: CASSQESIQVSFYEQYF. The DNA of the CDR3 is TGCGCCAGCAGCCAAGAATCCATACAGGTATCATTCTACGAGCAGTACTTC.

This chain links TRBV5-6 with TRBJ1-5; 11 bases are shared with TRBD1. Germline V gives CDR1 SGHDT, CDR2 YYEEEE. After removal of 4 bases from V and 0 bases from J, the junction contained 9 bases not matched to a gene. The CDR3 sequence is 18 residues long. The CDR3 bases are TGTGCCAGCAGCAACCGGGACAGGGGGTTCTATAGCAATCAGCCCCAGCATTTT. Its translation is CASSNRDRGFYSNQPQHF.

The chain joins TRBV5-1 to TRBJ1-4; D gene uncertain. This CDR3 region has 12 residues. V lost 2 bases, J lost 6 bases, and 5 bases lay in between. In germline, CDR1 is SGHRS, CDR2 YFSETQ. CDR3 loop: CASSFGDEKLFF. The CDR3 DNA sequence: TGCGCCAGCAGCTTCGGGGATGAAAAACTGTTTTTT.

The chain employs TRBV18 and TRBJ2-3; 15 positions match TRBD2. Per germline, CDR1 KGHSH and CDR2 LQKENI. V lost 4 bases to trimming and J lost 0 bases; unmatched junction nucleotides: 5. This CDR3 has 18 residues. The CDR3, as DNA: TGTGCCAGCTCACGGGGGACTAGCGGGAGGACTAGCACAGATACGCAGTATTTT. As protein: CASSRGTSGRTSTDTQYF.